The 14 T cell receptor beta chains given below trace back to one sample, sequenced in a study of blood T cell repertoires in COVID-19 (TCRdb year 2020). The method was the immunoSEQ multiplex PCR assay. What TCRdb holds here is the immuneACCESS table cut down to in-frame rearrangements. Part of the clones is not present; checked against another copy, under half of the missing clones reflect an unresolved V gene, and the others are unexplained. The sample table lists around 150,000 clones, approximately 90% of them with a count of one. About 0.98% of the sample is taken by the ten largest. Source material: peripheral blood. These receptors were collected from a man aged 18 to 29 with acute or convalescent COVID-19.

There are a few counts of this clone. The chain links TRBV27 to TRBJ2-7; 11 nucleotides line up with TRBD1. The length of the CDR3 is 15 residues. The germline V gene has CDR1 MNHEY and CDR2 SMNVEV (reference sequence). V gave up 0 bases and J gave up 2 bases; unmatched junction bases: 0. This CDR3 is CASSLSGQGAYEQYV. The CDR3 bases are TGTGCCAGCAGTTTATCGGGACAGGGGGCCTACGAGCAGTACGTC.

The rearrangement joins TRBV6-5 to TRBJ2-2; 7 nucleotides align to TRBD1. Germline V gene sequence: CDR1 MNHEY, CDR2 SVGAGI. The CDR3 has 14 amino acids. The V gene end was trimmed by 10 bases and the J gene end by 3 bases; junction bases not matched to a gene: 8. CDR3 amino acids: CAIKGGYYTGELFF. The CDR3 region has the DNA TGTGCCATCAAAGGGGGCTATTACACCGGGGAGCTGTTTTTT.

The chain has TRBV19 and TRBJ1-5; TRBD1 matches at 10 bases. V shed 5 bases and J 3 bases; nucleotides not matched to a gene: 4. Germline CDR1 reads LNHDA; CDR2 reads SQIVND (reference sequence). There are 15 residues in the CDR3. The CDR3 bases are TGTGCCAGTAGTGTCGACAGGGGGCTCAATCAGCCCCAGCATTTT. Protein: CASSVDRGLNQPQHF.

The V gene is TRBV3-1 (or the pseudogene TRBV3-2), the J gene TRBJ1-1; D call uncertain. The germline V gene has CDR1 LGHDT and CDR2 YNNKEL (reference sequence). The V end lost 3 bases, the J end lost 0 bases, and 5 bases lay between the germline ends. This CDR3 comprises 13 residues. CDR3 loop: CASSHHVNTEAFF. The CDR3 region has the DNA TGTGCCAGCAGCCATCATGTGAACACTGAAGCTTTCTTT.

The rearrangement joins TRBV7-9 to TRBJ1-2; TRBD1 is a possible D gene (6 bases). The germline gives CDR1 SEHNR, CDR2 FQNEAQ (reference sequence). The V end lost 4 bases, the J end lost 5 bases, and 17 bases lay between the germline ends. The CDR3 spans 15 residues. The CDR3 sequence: CASSSSGGSGYGYTF. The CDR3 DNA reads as TGTGCCAGCAGCTCCAGCGGGGGCAGTGGGTATGGCTACACCTTC.

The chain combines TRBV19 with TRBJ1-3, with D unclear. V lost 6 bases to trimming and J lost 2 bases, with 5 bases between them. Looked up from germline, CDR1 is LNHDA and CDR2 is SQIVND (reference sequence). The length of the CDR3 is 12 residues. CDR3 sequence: CASSHAGNTIYF. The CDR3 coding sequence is TGTGCCAGTAGCCATGCTGGAAACACCATATATTTT.

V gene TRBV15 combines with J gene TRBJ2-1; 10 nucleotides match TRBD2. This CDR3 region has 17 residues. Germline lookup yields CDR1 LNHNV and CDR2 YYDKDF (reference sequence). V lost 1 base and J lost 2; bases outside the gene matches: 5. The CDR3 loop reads CATSRAGSGGPYNEQFF. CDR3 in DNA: TGTGCCACCAGCAGAGCGGGTAGCGGGGGGCCCTACAATGAGCAGTTCTTC.

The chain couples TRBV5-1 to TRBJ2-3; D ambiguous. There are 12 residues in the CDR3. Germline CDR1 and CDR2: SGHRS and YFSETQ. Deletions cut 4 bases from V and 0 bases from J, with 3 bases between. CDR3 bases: TGCGCCAGCAGCCCTAGCACAGATACGCAGTATTTT. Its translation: CASSPSTDTQYF. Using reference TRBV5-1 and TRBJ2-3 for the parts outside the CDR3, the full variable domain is KAGVTQTPRYLIKTRGQQVTLSCSPISGHRSVSWYQQTPGQGLQFLFEYFSETQRNKGNFPGRFSGRQFSNSRSEMNVSTLELGDSALYLCASSPSTDTQYFGPGTRLTVL.

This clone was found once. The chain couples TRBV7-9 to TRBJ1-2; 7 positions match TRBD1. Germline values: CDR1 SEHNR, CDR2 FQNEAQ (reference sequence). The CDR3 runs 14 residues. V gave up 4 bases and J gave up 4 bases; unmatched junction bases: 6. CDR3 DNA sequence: TGTGCCAGCAGCTCACAGGGGTCGAGCTATGGCTACACCTTC. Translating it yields CASSSQGSSYGYTF.

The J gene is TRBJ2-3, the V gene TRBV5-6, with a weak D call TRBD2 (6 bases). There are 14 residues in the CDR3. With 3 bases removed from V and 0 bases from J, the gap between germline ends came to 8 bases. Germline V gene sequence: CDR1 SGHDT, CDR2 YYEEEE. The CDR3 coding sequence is TGTGCCAGCAGCTGGGGGGTTAGCACAGATACGCAGTATTTT. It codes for CASSWGVSTDTQYF.

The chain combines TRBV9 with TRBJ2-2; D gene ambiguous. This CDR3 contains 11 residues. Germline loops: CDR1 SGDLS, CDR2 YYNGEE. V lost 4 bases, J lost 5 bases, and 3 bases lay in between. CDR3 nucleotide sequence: TGTGCCAGCAGCCTTACCGGGGAGCTGTTTTTT. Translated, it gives CASSLTGELFF.

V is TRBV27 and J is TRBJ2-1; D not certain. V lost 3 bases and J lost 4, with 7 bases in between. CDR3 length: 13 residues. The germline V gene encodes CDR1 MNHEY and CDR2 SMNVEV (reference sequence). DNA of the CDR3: TGTGCCAGCAGTTTTCAGAGGTACAATGAGCAGTTCTTC. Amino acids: CASSFQRYNEQFF.

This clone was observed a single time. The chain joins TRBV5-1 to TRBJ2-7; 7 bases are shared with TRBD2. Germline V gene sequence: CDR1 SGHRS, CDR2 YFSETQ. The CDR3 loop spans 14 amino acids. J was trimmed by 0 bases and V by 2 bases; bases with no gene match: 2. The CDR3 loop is CASSFGGGSYEQYV. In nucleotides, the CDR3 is TGCGCCAGCAGCTTCGGCGGGGGCTCCTACGAGCAGTACGTC.

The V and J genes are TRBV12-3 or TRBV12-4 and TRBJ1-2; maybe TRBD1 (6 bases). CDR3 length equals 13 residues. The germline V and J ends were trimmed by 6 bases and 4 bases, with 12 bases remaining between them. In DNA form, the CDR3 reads TGTGCCAGCAGCTTGGGCAGGGGCTATGGCTACACCTTC. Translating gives CASSLGRGYGYTF.